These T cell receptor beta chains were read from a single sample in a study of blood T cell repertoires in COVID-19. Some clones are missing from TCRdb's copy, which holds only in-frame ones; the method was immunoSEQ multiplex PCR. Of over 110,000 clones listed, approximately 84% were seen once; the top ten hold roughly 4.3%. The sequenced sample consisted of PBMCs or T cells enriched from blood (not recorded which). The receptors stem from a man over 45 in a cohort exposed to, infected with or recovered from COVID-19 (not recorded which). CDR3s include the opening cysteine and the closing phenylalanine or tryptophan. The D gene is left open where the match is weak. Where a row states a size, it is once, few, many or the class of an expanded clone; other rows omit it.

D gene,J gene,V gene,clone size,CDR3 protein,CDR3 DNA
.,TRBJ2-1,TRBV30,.,CAWRWTQRHNEQFF,TGTGCCTGGAGGTGGACACAGCGACACAATGAGCAGTTCTTC
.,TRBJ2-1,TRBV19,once,CASSQGARRPMNNEQFF,TGTGCCAGTAGTCAAGGGGCCCGACGCCCTATGAACAATGAGCAGTTCTTC
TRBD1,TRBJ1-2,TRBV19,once,CASSPGTGGAANYGYTF,TGTGCCAGTAGTCCGGGGACAGGGGGCGCAGCTAACTATGGCTACACCTTC
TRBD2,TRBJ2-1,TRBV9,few,CASSDGLAGHNEQFF,TGTGCCAGCAGCGATGGACTAGCGGGGCACAATGAGCAGTTCTTC
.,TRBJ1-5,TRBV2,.,CASGRDGNQPQHF,TGTGCCAGCGGGCGGGACGGCAATCAGCCCCAGCATTTT
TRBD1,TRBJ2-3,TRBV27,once,CASSRTGGDTQYF,TGTGCCAGCAGTCGGACAGGGGGCGATACGCAGTATTTT
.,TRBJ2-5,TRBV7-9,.,CASSYRTVQETQYF,TGTGCCAGCAGCTATCGGACAGTCCAAGAGACCCAGTACTTC
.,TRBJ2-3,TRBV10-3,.,CAISDYRDTQYF,TGTGCCATCAGTGATTATCGAGATACGCAGTATTTT
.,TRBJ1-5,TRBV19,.,CASSATDSYNQPQHF,TGTGCCAGTAGTGCTACGGACAGCTACAATCAGCCCCAGCATTTT
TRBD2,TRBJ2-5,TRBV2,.,CASNGGETQYF,TGTGCCAGCAACGGGGGGGAGACCCAGTACTTC
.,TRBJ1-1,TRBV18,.,CASSPSPPRVNTEAFF,TGTGCCAGCTCTCCAAGCCCCCCCCGTGTGAACACTGAAGCTTTCTTT
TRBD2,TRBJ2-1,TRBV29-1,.,CSTKTSGRGEYNEQFF,TGCAGCACAAAGACTAGCGGGAGAGGAGAGTACAATGAGCAGTTCTTC
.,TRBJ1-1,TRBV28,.,CASSPPWGGEAFF,TGTGCCAGCAGTCCACCGTGGGGGGGTGAAGCTTTCTTT
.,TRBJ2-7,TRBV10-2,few,CASSGGTGVPYEQYF,TGCGCCAGCAGTGGGGGAACAGGTGTGCCCTACGAGCAGTACTTC
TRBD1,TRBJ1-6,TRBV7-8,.,CASSLGLGDRNSPLHF,TGTGCCAGCAGCTTAGGGTTGGGGGACAGGAATTCACCCCTCCACTTT
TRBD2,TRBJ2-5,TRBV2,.,CASSAGRFETQYF,TGTGCCAGCAGTGCCGGGAGGTTTGAGACCCAGTACTTC
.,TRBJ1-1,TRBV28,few,CASRPRPTAVEAFF,TGTGCCAGCAGGCCCCGCCCGACCGCGGTTGAAGCTTTCTTT
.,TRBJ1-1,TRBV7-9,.,CASSPDAPVAFF,TGTGCCAGCAGCCCCGATGCCCCGGTAGCTTTCTTT
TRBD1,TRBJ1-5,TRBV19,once,CASSTPTGSSNQPQHF,TGTGCCAGTAGTACCCCGACAGGGTCAAGCAATCAGCCCCAGCATTTT
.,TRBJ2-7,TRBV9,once,CASSARDSKYEQYF,TGTGCCAGCAGCGCGCGGGACTCAAAATACGAGCAGTACTTC
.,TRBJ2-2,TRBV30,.,CAWTEVTGELFF,TGTGCCTGGACTGAGGTCACCGGGGAGCTGTTTTTT
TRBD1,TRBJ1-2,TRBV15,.,CATSRDGQGGYGYTF,TGTGCCACCAGCAGAGACGGACAGGGAGGGTATGGCTACACCTTC
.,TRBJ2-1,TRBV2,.,CASSEGRENAYNEQFF,TGTGCCAGCAGTGAAGGCCGAGAGAACGCCTACAATGAGCAGTTCTTC
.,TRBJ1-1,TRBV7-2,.,CASSSAGGRWVNTEAFF,TGTGCCAGCAGTTCAGCGGGGGGGCGTTGGGTGAACACTGAAGCTTTCTTT
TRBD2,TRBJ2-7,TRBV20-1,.,CSASKRDNYEQYF,TGCAGTGCTAGTAAGCGGGATAACTACGAGCAGTACTTC
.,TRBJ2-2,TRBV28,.,CASSLPSTGELFF,TGTGCCAGCAGTTTGCCGAGTACCGGGGAGCTGTTTTTT
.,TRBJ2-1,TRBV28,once,CASSYRESNEQFF,TGTGCCAGCAGTTACCGGGAGAGCAATGAGCAGTTCTTC
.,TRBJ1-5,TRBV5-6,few,CASSLEAGGSNQPQHF,TGTGCCAGCAGCTTGGAGGCCGGGGGTAGCAATCAGCCCCAGCATTTT
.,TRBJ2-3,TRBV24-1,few,CATSDPAEASTDTQYF,TGTGCCACCAGTGATCCCGCGGAGGCTAGCACAGATACGCAGTATTTT
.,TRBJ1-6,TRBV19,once,CASSMTGGSPLHF,TGTGCCAGTAGTATGACAGGTGGTTCACCCCTCCACTTT
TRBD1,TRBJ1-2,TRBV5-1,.,CASSRSGTGRNGYTF,TGCGCCAGCAGCCGGTCCGGGACAGGGAGAAATGGCTACACCTTC
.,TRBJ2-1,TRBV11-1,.,CASSPQRTAEQFF,TGTGCCAGCAGCCCCCAGCGAACTGCAGAGCAGTTCTTC
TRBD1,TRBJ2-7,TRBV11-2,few,CASSLGNRGTEQYF,TGTGCCAGCAGCTTGGGGAACAGGGGAACCGAGCAGTACTTC
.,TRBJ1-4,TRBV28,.,CASSFTGYQEKLFF,TGTGCCAGCAGTTTCACGGGGTATCAAGAAAAACTGTTTTTT
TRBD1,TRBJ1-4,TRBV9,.,CASSAGTGGEKLFF,TGTGCCAGCAGCGCTGGGACAGGGGGGGAAAAACTGTTTTTT
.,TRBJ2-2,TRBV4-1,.,CASSQREGGGVTGELFF,TGCGCCAGCAGCCAGAGGGAAGGGGGGGGTGTCACCGGGGAGCTGTTTTTT
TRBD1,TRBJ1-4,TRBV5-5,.,CASSLGQGRNEKLFF,TGTGCCAGCAGCTTAGGACAGGGGCGGAATGAAAAACTGTTTTTT
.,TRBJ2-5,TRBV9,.,CASSVDAGAQETQYF,TGTGCCAGCAGCGTAGATGCTGGAGCACAAGAGACCCAGTACTTC
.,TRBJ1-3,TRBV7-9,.,CASSSSRQSSGNTIYF,TGTGCCAGCAGCTCTTCCCGACAGAGCTCTGGAAACACCATATATTTT
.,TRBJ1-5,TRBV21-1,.,CASSAKLGQPRGNQPQHF,TGTGCCAGCAGCGCGAAGCTCGGACAGCCCAGGGGCAATCAGCCCCAGCATTTT
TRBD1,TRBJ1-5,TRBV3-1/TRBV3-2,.,CASSPRQGEQPQHF,TGTGCCAGCAGCCCCCGACAGGGAGAACAGCCCCAGCATTTT
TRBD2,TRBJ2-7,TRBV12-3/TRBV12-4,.,CASRLAGLAEQYF,TGTGCCAGCAGACTAGCGGGATTAGCCGAGCAGTACTTC